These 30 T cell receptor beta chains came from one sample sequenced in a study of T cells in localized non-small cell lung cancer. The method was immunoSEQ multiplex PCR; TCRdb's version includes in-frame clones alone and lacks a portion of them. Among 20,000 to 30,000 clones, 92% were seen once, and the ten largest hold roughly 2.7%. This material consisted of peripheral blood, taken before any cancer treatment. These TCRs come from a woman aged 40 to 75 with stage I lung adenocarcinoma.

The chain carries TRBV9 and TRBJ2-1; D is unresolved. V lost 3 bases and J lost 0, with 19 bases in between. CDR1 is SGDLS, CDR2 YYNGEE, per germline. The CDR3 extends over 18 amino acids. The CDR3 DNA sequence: TGTGCCAGCAGCGCTCCCCAATGGGGTTCGAGCTCCTACAATGAGCAGTTCTTC. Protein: CASSAPQWGSSSYNEQFF.

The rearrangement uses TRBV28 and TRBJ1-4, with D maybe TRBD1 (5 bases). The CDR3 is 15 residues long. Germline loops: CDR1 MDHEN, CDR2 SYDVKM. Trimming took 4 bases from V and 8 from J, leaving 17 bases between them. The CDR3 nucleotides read TGTGCCAGCAGTTCCTCAGGGAGAGCGGAAGAAAAACTGTTTTTT. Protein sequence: CASSSSGRAEEKLFF.

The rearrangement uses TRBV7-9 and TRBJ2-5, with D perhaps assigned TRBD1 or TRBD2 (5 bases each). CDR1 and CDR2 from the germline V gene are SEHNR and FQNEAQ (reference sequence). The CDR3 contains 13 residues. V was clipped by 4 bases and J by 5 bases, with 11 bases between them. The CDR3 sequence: CASSSPGPETQYF. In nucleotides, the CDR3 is TGTGCCAGCAGCTCCCCGGGGCCGGAGACCCAGTACTTC. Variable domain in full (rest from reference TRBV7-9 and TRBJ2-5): DTGVSQNPRHKITKRGQNVTFRCDPISEHNRLYWYRQTLGQGPEFLTYFQNEAQLEKSRLLSDRFSAERPKGSFSTLEIQRTEQGDSAMYLCASSSPGPETQYFGPGTRLLVL.

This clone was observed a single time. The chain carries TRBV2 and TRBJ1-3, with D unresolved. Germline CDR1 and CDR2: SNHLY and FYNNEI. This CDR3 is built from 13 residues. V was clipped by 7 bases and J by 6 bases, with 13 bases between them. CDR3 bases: TGTGCCAGCACTATAATTACCCAAAACACCATATATTTT. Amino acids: CASTIITQNTIYF.

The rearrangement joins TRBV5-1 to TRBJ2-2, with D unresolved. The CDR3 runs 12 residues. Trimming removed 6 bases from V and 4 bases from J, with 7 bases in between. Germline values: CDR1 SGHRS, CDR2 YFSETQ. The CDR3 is CASKQTTGELFF. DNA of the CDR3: TGCGCCAGCAAACAGACCACCGGGGAGCTGTTTTTT. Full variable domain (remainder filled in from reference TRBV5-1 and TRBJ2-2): KAGVTQTPRYLIKTRGQQVTLSCSPISGHRSVSWYQQTPGQGLQFLFEYFSETQRNKGNFPGRFSGRQFSNSRSEMNVSTLELGDSALYLCASKQTTGELFFGEGSRLTVL.

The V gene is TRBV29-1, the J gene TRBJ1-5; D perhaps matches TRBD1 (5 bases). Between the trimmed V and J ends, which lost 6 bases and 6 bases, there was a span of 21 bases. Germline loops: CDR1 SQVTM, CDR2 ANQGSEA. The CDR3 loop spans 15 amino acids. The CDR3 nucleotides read TGCAGCGTATCCGAAGGCTCCGCTGGGGGTCAGCCCCAGCATTTT. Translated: CSVSEGSAGGQPQHF.

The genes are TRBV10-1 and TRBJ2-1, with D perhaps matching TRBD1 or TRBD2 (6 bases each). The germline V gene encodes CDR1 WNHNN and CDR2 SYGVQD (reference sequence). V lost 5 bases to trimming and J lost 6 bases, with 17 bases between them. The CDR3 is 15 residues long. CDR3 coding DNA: TGCGCCAGCAGTACCTCGTTTGGAGGGGGCAATGAGCAGTTCTTC. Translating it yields CASSTSFGGGNEQFF.

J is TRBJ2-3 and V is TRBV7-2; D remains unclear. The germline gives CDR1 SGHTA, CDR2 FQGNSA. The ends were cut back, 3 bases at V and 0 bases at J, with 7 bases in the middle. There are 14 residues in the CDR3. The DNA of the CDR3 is TGTGCCAGCAGCTTGAGTGGGAGCACAGATACGCAGTATTTT. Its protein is CASSLSGSTDTQYF. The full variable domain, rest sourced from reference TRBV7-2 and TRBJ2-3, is GAGVSQSPSNKVTEKGKDVELRCDPISGHTALYWYRQSLGQGLEFLIYFQGNSAPDKSGLPSDRFSAERTGGSVSTLTIQRTQQEDSAVYLCASSLSGSTDTQYFGPGTRLTVL.

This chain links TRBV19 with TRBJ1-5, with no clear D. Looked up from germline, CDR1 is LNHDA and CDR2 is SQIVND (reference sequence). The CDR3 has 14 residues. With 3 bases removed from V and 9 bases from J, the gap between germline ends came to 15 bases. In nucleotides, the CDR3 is TGTGCCAGTAGTATCAGACACGAGCTGGGGCCCCAGCATTTT. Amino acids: CASSIRHELGPQHF.

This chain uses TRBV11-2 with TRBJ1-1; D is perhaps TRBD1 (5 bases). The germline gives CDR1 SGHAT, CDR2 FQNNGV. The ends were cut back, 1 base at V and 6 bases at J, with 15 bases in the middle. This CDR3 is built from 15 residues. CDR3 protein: CASSLGSGLGAEAFF. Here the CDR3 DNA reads TGTGCCAGCAGCTTAGGGTCAGGGTTGGGCGCTGAAGCTTTCTTT.

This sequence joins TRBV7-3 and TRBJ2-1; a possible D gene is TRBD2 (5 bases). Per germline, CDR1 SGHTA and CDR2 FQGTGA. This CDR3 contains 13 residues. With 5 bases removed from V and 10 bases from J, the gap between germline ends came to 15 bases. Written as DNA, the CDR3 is TGTGCCAGCAGCCCGATTTCGGGCGGGGAGCAGTTCTTC. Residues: CASSPISGGEQFF.

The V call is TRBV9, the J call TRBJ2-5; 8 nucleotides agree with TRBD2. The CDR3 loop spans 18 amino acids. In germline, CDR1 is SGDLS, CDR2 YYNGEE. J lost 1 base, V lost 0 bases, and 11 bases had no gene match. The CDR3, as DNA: TGTGCCAGCAGCGTAGGCTTTGTTGCGGGAGGACCCCAAGAGACCCAGTACTTC. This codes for CASSVGFVAGGPQETQYF. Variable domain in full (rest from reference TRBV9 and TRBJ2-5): DSGVTQTPKHLITATGQRVTLRCSPRSGDLSVYWYQQSLDQGLQFLIQYYNGEERAKGNILERFSAQQFPDLHSELNLSSLELGDSALYFCASSVGFVAGGPQETQYFGPGTRLLVL.

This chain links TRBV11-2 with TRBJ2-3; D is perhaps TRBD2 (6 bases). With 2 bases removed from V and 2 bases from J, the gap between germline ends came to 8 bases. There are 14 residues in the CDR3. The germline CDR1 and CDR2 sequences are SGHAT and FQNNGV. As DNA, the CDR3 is TGTGCCAGCAGCTTACCGGGAGTCACAGATACGCAGTATTTT. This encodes CASSLPGVTDTQYF.

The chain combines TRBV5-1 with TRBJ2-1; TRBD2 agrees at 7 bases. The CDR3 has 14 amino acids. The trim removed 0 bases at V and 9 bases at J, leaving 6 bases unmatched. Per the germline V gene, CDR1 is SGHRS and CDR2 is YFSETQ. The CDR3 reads CASSLAVGRSEQFF. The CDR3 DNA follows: TGCGCCAGCAGCTTGGCCGTCGGGAGGAGTGAGCAGTTCTTC.

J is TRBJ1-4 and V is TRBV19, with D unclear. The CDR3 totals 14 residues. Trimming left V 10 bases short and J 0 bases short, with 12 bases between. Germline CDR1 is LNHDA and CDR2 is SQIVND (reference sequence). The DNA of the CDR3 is TGTGCCACGTCCGCGGTAGCAACTAATGAAAAACTGTTTTTT. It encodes CATSAVATNEKLFF.

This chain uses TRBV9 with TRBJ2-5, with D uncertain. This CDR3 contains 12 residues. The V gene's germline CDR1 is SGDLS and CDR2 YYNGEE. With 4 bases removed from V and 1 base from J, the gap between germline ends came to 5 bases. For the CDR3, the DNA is TGTGCCAGCAGCCCAGTCCAAGAGACCCAGTACTTC. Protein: CASSPVQETQYF.

This chain's CDR3 is CASSMDEVNEQYF. The CDR3 nucleotides read TGTGCCAGTAGTATGGATGAAGTCAACGAGCAGTACTTC. This chain connects TRBV19 to TRBJ2-7; D is ambiguous. The CDR3 totals 13 residues. The germline V and J ends were trimmed by 3 bases and 5 bases, with 11 bases remaining between them. Germline lookup yields CDR1 LNHDA and CDR2 SQIVND (reference sequence).

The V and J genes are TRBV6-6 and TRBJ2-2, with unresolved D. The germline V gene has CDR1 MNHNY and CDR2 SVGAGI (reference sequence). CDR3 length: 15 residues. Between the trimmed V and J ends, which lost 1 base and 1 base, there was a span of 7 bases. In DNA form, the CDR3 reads TGTGCCAGCAGTTACTTGTCGGGGAACACCGGGGAGCTGTTTTTT. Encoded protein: CASSYLSGNTGELFF.

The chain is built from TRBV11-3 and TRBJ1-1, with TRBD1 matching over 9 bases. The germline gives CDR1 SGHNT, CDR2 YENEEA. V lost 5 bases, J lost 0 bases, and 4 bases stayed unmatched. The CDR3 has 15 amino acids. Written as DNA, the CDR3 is TGTGCCAGCAGCCCGGGACAGGGCCTGAACACTGAAGCTTTCTTT. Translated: CASSPGQGLNTEAFF.

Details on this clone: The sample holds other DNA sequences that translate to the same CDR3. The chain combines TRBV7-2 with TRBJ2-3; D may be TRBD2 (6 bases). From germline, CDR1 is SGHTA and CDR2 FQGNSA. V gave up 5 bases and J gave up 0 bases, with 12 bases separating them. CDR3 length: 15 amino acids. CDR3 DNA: TGTGCCAGCAGCCGCGGGACCTCTAGCACAGATACGCAGTATTTT. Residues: CASSRGTSSTDTQYF.

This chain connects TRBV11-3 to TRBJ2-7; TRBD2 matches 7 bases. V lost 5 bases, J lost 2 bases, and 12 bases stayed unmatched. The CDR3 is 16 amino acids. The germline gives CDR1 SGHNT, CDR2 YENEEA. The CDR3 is CASSLRATGGTYEQYF. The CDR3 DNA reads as TGTGCCAGCAGCCTCAGGGCAACGGGAGGAACCTACGAGCAGTACTTC.

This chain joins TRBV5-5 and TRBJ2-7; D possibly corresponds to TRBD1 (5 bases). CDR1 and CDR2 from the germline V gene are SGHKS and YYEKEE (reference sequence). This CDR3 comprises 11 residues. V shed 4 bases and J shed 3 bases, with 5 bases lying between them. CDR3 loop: CASSQGYEQYF. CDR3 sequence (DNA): TGTGCCAGCAGCCAGGGCTACGAGCAGTACTTC.

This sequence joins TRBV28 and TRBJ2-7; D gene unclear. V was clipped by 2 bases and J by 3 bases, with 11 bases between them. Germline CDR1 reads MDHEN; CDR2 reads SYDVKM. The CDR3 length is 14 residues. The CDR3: CASSLEMNYYEQYF. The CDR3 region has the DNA TGTGCCAGCAGTTTAGAAATGAACTACTACGAGCAGTACTTC.

The CDR3 loop reads CASSSSGEGSGNTIYF. The CDR3, as DNA: TGTGCCAGCAGTTCATCAGGGGAAGGCTCTGGAAACACCATATATTTT. The chain combines TRBV28 with TRBJ1-3; possible D gene TRBD1, 6 bases. V shed 4 bases and J shed 0 bases, with 13 bases lying between them. Germline V CDR1 and CDR2: MDHEN, SYDVKM. The CDR3 runs 16 residues.

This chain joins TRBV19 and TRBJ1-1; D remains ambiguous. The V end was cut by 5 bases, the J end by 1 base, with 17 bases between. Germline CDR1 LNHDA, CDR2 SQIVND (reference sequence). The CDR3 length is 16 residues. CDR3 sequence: CASSERYSTANTEAFF. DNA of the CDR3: TGTGCCAGTAGTGAAAGATATTCAACCGCGAACACTGAAGCTTTCTTT.

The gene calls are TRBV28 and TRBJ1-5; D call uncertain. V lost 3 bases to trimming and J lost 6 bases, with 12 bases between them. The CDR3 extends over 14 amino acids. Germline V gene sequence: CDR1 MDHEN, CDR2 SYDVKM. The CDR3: CASSFDVLGQPQHF. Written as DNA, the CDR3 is TGTGCCAGCAGTTTTGACGTTCTGGGTCAGCCCCAGCATTTT.

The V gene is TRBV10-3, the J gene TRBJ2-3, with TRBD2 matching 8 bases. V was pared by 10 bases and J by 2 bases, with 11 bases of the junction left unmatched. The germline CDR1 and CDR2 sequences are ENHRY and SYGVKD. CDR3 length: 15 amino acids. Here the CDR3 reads CASGPSGRATDTQYF. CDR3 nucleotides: TGTGCCAGCGGCCCCAGCGGGAGAGCCACAGATACGCAGTATTTT.

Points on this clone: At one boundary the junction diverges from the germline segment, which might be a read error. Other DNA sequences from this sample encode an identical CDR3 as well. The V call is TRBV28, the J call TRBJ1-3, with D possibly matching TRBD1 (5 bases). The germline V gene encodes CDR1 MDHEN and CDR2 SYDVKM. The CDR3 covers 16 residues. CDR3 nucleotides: TGCGCCAGCAGCTGGATAAAGGGGCACTCTGGAAACACCATATATTTT. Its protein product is CASSWIKGHSGNTIYF.

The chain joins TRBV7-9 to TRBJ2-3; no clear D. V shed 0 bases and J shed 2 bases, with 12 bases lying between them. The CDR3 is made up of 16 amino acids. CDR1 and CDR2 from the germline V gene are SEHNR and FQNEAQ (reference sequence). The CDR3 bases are TGTGCCAGCAGCTTAGCGGCTAGTTGGGTCACAGATACGCAGTATTTT. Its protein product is CASSLAASWVTDTQYF.

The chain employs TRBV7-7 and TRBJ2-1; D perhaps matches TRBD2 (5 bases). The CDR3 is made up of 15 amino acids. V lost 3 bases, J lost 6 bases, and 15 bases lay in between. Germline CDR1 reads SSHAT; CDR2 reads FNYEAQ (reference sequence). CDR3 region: CASSLGGPGSNEQFF. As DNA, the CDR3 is TGTGCCAGCAGCTTGGGCGGGCCTGGGTCCAATGAGCAGTTCTTC.